Following are 20 T cell receptor beta chains from one sample sequenced in a study of blood T cell repertoires in COVID-19. Repertoires were generated with immunoSEQ multiplex PCR, while TCRdb's copy carries only in-frame clones and drops some. This sample has 250,000 to 350,000 clones, with approximately 90% found just once. The material sequenced was PBMCs or T cells enriched from blood (not recorded which). The receptors were sampled from a woman in her late teens or twenties who had recovered from COVID-19.

The chain uses TRBV30 and TRBJ1-3, with 11 bases fitting TRBD1. CDR1 is GTSNPN and CDR2 is SVGIG in the germline V gene (reference sequence). The ends lost 4 bases at V and 4 bases at J; junction bases unmatched: 6. The CDR3 covers 15 residues. CDR3 sequence: CAWNRDRGEGNTIYF. In DNA form, the CDR3 reads TGTGCCTGGAATCGGGACAGGGGGGAAGGAAACACCATATATTTT.

The chain uses TRBV14 and TRBJ2-6; D might be TRBD1 (5 bases). The CDR3 sequence is 17 residues long. From germline, CDR1 is SGHDN and CDR2 FVKESK. V shed 3 bases and J shed 2 bases, with 14 bases lying between them. In nucleotides, the CDR3 is TGTGCCAGCAGCCAGGTGCTTGGCAGGGCTGGGGCCAACGTCCTGACTTTC. As protein: CASSQVLGRAGANVLTF.

This chain connects TRBV18 to TRBJ2-2; TRBD1 aligns across 9 bases. Looked up from germline, CDR1 is KGHSH and CDR2 is LQKENI. With V trimmed by 3 bases and J by 5 bases, 4 bases remained unmatched. CDR3 length: 15 residues. The CDR3 nucleotides read TGTGCCAGCTCACCCCGACAGGGGGAGACCGGGGAGCTGTTTTTT. It specifies CASSPRQGETGELFF.

The sample holds one count of this clone. DNA of the CDR3: TGTGCCAGCAGCTGGGGACAGGTGAACACCGGGGAGCTGTTTTTT. Amino acid sequence: CASSWGQVNTGELFF. This chain uses TRBV7-9 with TRBJ2-2; 8 bases map to TRBD1. The CDR3 loop spans 15 amino acids. CDR1 and CDR2 from the germline V gene are SEHNR and FQNEAQ (reference sequence). V lost 4 bases, J lost 1 base, and 2 bases stayed unmatched.

V and J are TRBV10-1 and TRBJ2-7; 12 nucleotides line up with TRBD2. The V and J ends lost 6 bases and 5 bases, in that order; junction bases with no gene match: 17. The CDR3 totals 18 residues. Germline lookup yields CDR1 WNHNN and CDR2 SYGVQD (reference sequence). The CDR3 coding sequence is TGCGCCAGCAGCAACCTCTTACTAGCGGGGGGTCGGGTCGACGAGCAGTACTTC. Its translation: CASSNLLLAGGRVDEQYF.

This rearrangement joins TRBV4-3 to TRBJ2-3, with 11 bases identical to TRBD2. Trimming took 2 bases from V and 0 from J; bases not matched to a gene: 4. CDR3 length: 17 amino acids. From germline, CDR1 is LGHNA and CDR2 YSLEER. DNA for the CDR3: TGCGCCAGCAGCCAATTCCTAGCGGGAGGTAGCACAGATACGCAGTATTTT. Translated, it gives CASSQFLAGGSTDTQYF.

V and J are TRBV6-6 and TRBJ1-2; no clear D. Trimming took 6 bases from V and 4 from J, leaving 15 bases between them. This CDR3 comprises 14 residues. CDR1 and CDR2 (germline): MNHNY, SVGAGI (reference sequence). The CDR3 bases are TGTGCCAGCAGCCAGATCGACGGAGCCTATGGCTACACCTTC. Its protein product is CASSQIDGAYGYTF.

This chain connects TRBV2 to TRBJ2-4, with 8 bases lining up with TRBD1. This CDR3 has 15 residues. V was pared by 6 bases and J by 3 bases, with 7 bases of the junction left unmatched. Germline CDR1 reads SNHLY; CDR2 reads FYNNEI. CDR3 protein: CASRMTGVSKNIQYF. As DNA, the CDR3 is TGTGCCAGCAGGATGACAGGGGTGAGCAAAAACATTCAGTACTTC.

The CDR3 reads CASSTNRGKETQYF. For the CDR3, the DNA is TGTGCCAGCAGCACTAACAGGGGGAAAGAGACCCAGTACTTC. This sequence joins TRBV7-2 and TRBJ2-5; 8 bases align to TRBD1. CDR1 is SGHTA, CDR2 FQGNSA, per germline. CDR3 size: 14 residues. The ends lost 5 bases at V and 3 bases at J; junction bases unmatched: 5.

The rearrangement links TRBV7-9 to TRBJ2-7; 9 bases map to TRBD1. V shed 5 bases, J shed 6 bases, and the junction held 8 bases outside the gene matches. Per germline, CDR1 SEHNR and CDR2 FQNEAQ (reference sequence). This CDR3 region has 14 residues. CDR3: CASSPPTGGSEQYF. The CDR3 coding sequence is TGTGCCAGCAGCCCCCCCACAGGGGGCTCCGAGCAGTACTTC. Complete variable domain (other parts from reference TRBV7-9 and TRBJ2-7): DTGVSQNPRHKITKRGQNVTFRCDPISEHNRLYWYRQTLGQGPEFLTYFQNEAQLEKSRLLSDRFSAERPKGSFSTLEIQRTEQGDSAMYLCASSPPTGGSEQYFGPGTRLTVT.

V usage is TRBV28 and J usage is TRBJ1-5; a possible D gene is TRBD1 (5 bases). CDR3 length equals 15 residues. The V end was cut by 3 bases, the J end by 6 bases, with 15 bases between. Germline loops: CDR1 MDHEN, CDR2 SYDVKM. CDR3 protein: CASSLYARQGQPQHF. The CDR3 region has the DNA TGTGCCAGCAGTTTGTACGCACGGCAGGGTCAGCCCCAGCATTTT.

The rearrangement joins TRBV10-3 to TRBJ1-1; 8 bases line up with TRBD1. The CDR3 consists of 12 residues. With V trimmed by 8 bases and J by 5 bases, 4 bases remained unmatched. Germline CDR1 reads ENHRY; CDR2 reads SYGVKD. The DNA for the CDR3 is TGTGCCATCGGACAGGGTGGGACTGAAGCTTTCTTT. It yields the protein CAIGQGGTEAFF.

The chain has TRBV11-2 and TRBJ1-1, with D possibly being TRBD1 (5 bases). The CDR3 consists of 15 residues. Germline V gene data show CDR1 as SGHAT and CDR2 as FQNNGV. Trimming pared 6 bases from V and 3 bases from J, leaving 17 bases between. The CDR3 sequence is CASRRDPGGYTEAFF. The CDR3 DNA sequence: TGTGCCAGCAGACGGGACCCCGGAGGGTACACTGAAGCTTTCTTT. Combining the CDR3 with reference TRBV11-2 and TRBJ1-1 gives the whole variable domain EAGVAQSPRYKIIEKRQSVAFWCNPISGHATLYWYQQILGQGPKLLIQFQNNGVVDDSQLPKDRFSAERLKGVDSTLKIQPAKLEDSAVYLCASRRDPGGYTEAFFGQGTRLTVV.

V is TRBV29-1 and J is TRBJ1-1, with no clear D. Germline V lookup: CDR1 SQVTM, CDR2 ANQGSEA. Trimming left V 7 bases short and J 2 bases short, with 5 bases between. The CDR3 sequence is 10 residues long. The CDR3 here is CSALNTEAFF. CDR3 bases: TGCAGCGCCCTTAACACTGAAGCTTTCTTT.

This clone was found once. The chain carries TRBV15 and TRBJ1-1, with D possibly being TRBD1 (5 bases). The CDR3 totals 16 residues. CDR1 and CDR2 from the germline V gene are LNHNV and YYDKDF (reference sequence). The V end was cut by 3 bases, the J end by 2 bases, with 16 bases between. The CDR3 bases are TGTGCCACCAGCAGGGGCTATGTGACAGTTAACACTGAAGCTTTCTTT. This encodes CATSRGYVTVNTEAFF.

This clone was detected once. The chain carries TRBV27 and TRBJ1-5; no clear D gene. V lost 8 bases and J 4 bases, leaving 12 bases between the germline ends. The CDR3 runs 13 residues. Germline V CDR1 and CDR2: MNHEY, SMNVEV (reference sequence). CDR3 protein: CASSPDGNQPQHF. The CDR3 nucleotides are TGTGCCAGCTCCCCAGACGGGAATCAGCCCCAGCATTTT.

The chain links TRBV6-2 or TRBV6-3 to TRBJ1-1; 7 nucleotides match TRBD1. CDR3 length equals 15 residues. The germline gives CDR1 MNHEY, CDR2 SVGEGT. With 5 bases clipped from V and 6 bases from J, the junction kept 12 bases outside the gene matches. Here the CDR3 reads CASSRAGTAIAEAFF. CDR3 DNA sequence: TGTGCCAGCAGTCGCGCCGGGACAGCTATAGCTGAAGCTTTCTTT.

CDR3 in amino acids: CASSRYDRFGNQPQHF. The DNA of the CDR3 is TGTGCCAGCAGCCGATACGACAGGTTTGGCAATCAGCCCCAGCATTTT. The J gene is TRBJ1-5, the V gene TRBV9; weak D call: TRBD1 (6 bases). The length of the CDR3 is 16 residues. CDR1 is SGDLS, CDR2 YYNGEE, per germline. Trimming cost V 4 bases and J 2 bases, with 16 bases left between them.

V usage is TRBV7-9 and J usage is TRBJ2-7, with unresolved D. V shed 1 base and J shed 2 bases, with 12 bases lying between them. This CDR3 spans 15 amino acids. Germline V CDR1 and CDR2: SEHNR, FQNEAQ (reference sequence). CDR3 DNA: TGTGCCAGCAGCTTAGTAGGAGCCTCCACCTACGAGCAGTACTTC. As protein: CASSLVGASTYEQYF.

The V and J genes are TRBV7-2 and TRBJ1-6; perhaps TRBD1 as D (5 bases). The length of the CDR3 is 17 residues. Trimming stripped 1 base from V and 7 bases from J, with 17 bases between. The germline CDR1 and CDR2 sequences are SGHTA and FQGNSA. The CDR3 loop is CASSLGGGPARNSPLHF. The CDR3 DNA reads TGTGCCAGCAGCTTAGGGGGGGGACCCGCGAGGAATTCACCCCTCCACTTT.